This paragraph covers one T cell receptor beta chain sequence. The antigen remains undetermined. This specimen belongs to a study of shared clonotypes between healthy human individuals. Study-level information: Donors, aged 18 to 49, were a couple of women and a few men. General study results and limits: Represented diversity, genetic and exposure-history alike, was limited by few donors.

Generated by immunoSEQ multiplex PCR, the TCRdb table keeps only in-frame clones and is missing some. The table has about 820,000 clones, 80% to 95% seen once. CD8 cells regarded as naive lacked CD45RO, were positively chosen for CCR7, and omitted terminally differentiated effector memory CD45RA+ cells. V shed 2 bases, J shed 4 bases, and the junction held 17 bases outside the gene matches. This CDR3 has 19 residues. Per the germline V gene, CDR1 is LGHNA and CDR2 is YSLEER. This receptor was identified in a man aged 25 to 45 in good health. Source material: naive CD8+ T cells sorted from blood. The rearrangement joins TRBV4-3 to TRBJ2-1; TRBD2 matches 7 bases. The CDR3 region has the DNA TGCGCCAGCAGCCAAATGGTGGCGGGAGTTGAGTACGGGTACAATGAGCAGTTCTTC. It encodes CASSQMVAGVEYGYNEQFF.